This T cell receptor (beta chain) appears in the sequencing data of a study of beta chain features in type 1 diabetes. At the level of the study: Across all samples, some 110 million sorted cells were examined.

Note on this clone: Its matching antigen is unknown.

The CDR3 is made up of 14 amino acids. Per germline, CDR1 MNHEY and CDR2 SVGAGI. V was pared by 4 bases and J by 4 bases, with 13 bases between. Overall study findings and caveats: Diminished insertions and augmented deletions at VDJ junctions characterized type 1 diabetes patients. Any role of HLA type in TCRB rearrangement remained unresolved here. Researchers cautioned that cDNA sequencing could over-represent cells with high TCR expression.

Expressed TCRB transcripts were sequenced, since all the RNA that had been isolated was reverse transcribed. Data came from immunoSEQ multiplex PCR; TCRdb stores just in-frame clones and leaves some out. The sample records around 58,000 clones, about three fifths being singletons. The rearrangement links TRBV6-5 to TRBJ1-1; D not certain. This TCR was recovered from a woman under 30 in good health. The sequencing sample was made of Tregs from blood. The chain's CDR3 is CASSWLDYGTEAFF. In DNA form, the CDR3 reads TGTGCCAGCAGTTGGCTGGACTATGGCACTGAAGCTTTCTTT.